This T cell receptor beta chain appears in the sequencing data of a study of CD8+ T cells in alopecia areata. Looking at the study overall: A 6-month off-drug phase came after tofacitinib, which had lasted 6 to 18 months. Whole-study findings and limits: Scalp and blood samples kept many expanded lesional clones throughout tofacitinib. Lesional scalp displayed greater clonality than normal scalp, most notably in alopecia totalis/universalis.

CDR3 length: 11 residues. Germline loops: CDR1 MNHEY, CDR2 SMNVEV (reference sequence). The V end lost 2 bases, the J end lost 6 bases, and 5 bases lay between the germline ends. Isolated RNA was reverse transcribed into cDNA used as the sequencing template. The method was immunoSEQ multiplex PCR; TCRdb's version includes in-frame clones alone and lacks a portion of them. The sample shows about 64,000 clones, about half of them seen only once. Remarks on this clone: Its matching antigen is unknown.

Treatment here: oral pan-JAK inhibitor, 5-10 mg twice daily. The chain links TRBV27 to TRBJ2-7; D unresolved. This receptor was obtained from a human donor with alopecia areata. Specimen: CD8+ T cells sorted from blood, collected at approximately week 37, from a patient treated with tofacitinib. The CDR3 DNA follows: TGTGCCAGCAGTTTAGGTCTCGAGCAGTACTTC. This gives the protein CASSLGLEQYF.